The T cell receptor beta chain described here comes from a study of CD8 T cells in Susac syndrome. Study-level information: Patients with Susac syndrome who were sequenced included five or six with active disease and 8 or 9 in remission. Treatment at blood withdrawal was none, corticosteroids, or intravenous immunoglobulin alone in Susac syndrome patients.

This clonotype has just one count. Its target is unknown. Notes on the study in general: Sixteen Susac-specific public clones were found in total CD8+ repertoires and roughly five in CD8+ TEMRA repertoires.

Per germline, CDR1 DFQATT and CDR2 SNEGSKA (reference sequence). The CDR3 sequence is 11 residues long. Trimming pared 7 bases from V and 2 bases from J, leaving 8 bases between. The RNA, about 0.5 to 1 ug, was put through reverse transcription using random hexamers. TCRdb re-analysed the immunoSEQ multiplex PCR reads in MiXCR, keeping a single row per CDR3 protein. The sample lists some 110,000 distinct CDR3 sequences; around 94% were seen once. The specimen sequenced was CD8+ T cells from PBMCs. This receptor was identified in a human donor with Susac syndrome. The chain has TRBV20-1 and TRBJ1-1; D gene unclear. The CDR3 DNA is TGCAGTGGAAAGACTAACACTGAAGCTTTCTTT. Its protein product is CSGKTNTEAFF.